One TCR beta chain is described in this entry. Germline CDR1 MDHEN, CDR2 SYDVKM. The CDR3 sequence is 15 residues long. V lost 5 bases and J 1 base, leaving 14 bases between the germline ends. Time point meaning: week 3, after first cycle of checkpoint inhibitor. Patients with prior systemic cancer treatment, concomitant immunosuppressants, or other active malignancies were excluded. This record belongs to a study of blood T cell dynamics during melanoma immunotherapy. Turning to the study itself: Standard first-line treatment here was pembrolizumab or nivolumab plus ipilimumab in metastatic melanoma.

Clones were read by immunoSEQ multiplex PCR, and TCRdb kept only the in-frame ones, dropping some. The sample carries 8,000 or so clones, approximately 85% recorded once. The gene calls are TRBV28 and TRBJ1-1, with D unclear. The sequenced sample was blood, obtained from a patient treated with checkpoint blockade. The sequence was collected from a human donor with melanoma. The CDR3: CASSPAFGQNTEAFF. The DNA of the CDR3 is TGTGCCAGCAGTCCTGCATTTGGGCAGAACACTGAAGCTTTCTTT.